These 27 T cell receptor beta chains share one sample of origin, sequenced in a study of monozygotic twins with cystic fibrosis. Here immunoSEQ multiplex PCR was the method, and the copy in TCRdb shows in-frame clones only, minus some. The sample lists tens of thousands of clones; 75% to 90% were seen once. The source material was blood. These receptors were collected from a girl aged 2 to 9 with cystic fibrosis.

The V and J genes are TRBV4-1 and TRBJ1-5; a possible D gene is TRBD1 (6 bases). CDR1 is MGHRA, CDR2 YSYEKL, per germline. With 1 base removed from V and 6 bases from J, the gap between germline ends came to 19 bases. The CDR3 is made up of 17 amino acids. In DNA, the CDR3 is TGCGCCAGCAGCCAAGTAATTGTGCTTTGGGGGCGTCAGCCCCAGCATTTT. The encoded protein is CASSQVIVLWGRQPQHF.

V gene TRBV9 combines with J gene TRBJ2-3; 14 bases match TRBD2. The CDR3 consists of 17 residues. CDR1 is SGDLS and CDR2 is YYNGEE in the germline V gene. V shed 0 bases, J shed 4 bases, and the junction held 4 bases outside the gene matches. The CDR3 DNA is TGTGCCAGCAGCGTAGCTGCGACTAGCGGGGGGGCAGATACGCAGTATTTT. Its protein product is CASSVAATSGGADTQYF.

This chain connects TRBV19 to TRBJ1-2, with 8 positions matching TRBD1. This CDR3 is built from 16 residues. The V gene's germline CDR1 is LNHDA and CDR2 SQIVND (reference sequence). Unmatched junction bases numbered 8, after V lost 5 bases and J lost 0 bases. CDR3 DNA: TGTGCCAGTAGTTCTTACGACAGGGGATCTAACTATGGCTACACCTTC. Protein sequence: CASSSYDRGSNYGYTF.

The CDR3 protein is CASSEQRGGDTQYF. CDR3 bases: TGTGCCAGCAGTGAACAGCGGGGGGGGGATACGCAGTATTTT. The V and J genes are TRBV6-4 and TRBJ2-3; 10 positions agree with TRBD2. Germline assignment: CDR1 MRHNA and CDR2 SNTAGT. The V gene end was trimmed by 3 bases and the J gene end by 6 bases; junction bases not matched to a gene: 3. The CDR3 length is 14 residues.

The CDR3 nucleotides read TGTGCCAGCTCATCGACAGGGGGCTGGGACACTGAAGCTTTCTTT. It encodes CASSSTGGWDTEAFF. V and J are TRBV18 and TRBJ1-1; 10 nucleotides match TRBD1. CDR1 KGHSH and CDR2 LQKENI come from the germline V gene. CDR3 length: 15 residues. V gave up 5 bases and J gave up 3 bases; unmatched junction bases: 6.

The V gene is TRBV7-2, the J gene TRBJ2-7; 8 bases fit TRBD1. Germline V lookup: CDR1 SGHTA, CDR2 FQGNSA. This CDR3 has 14 amino acids. V was clipped by 5 bases and J by 0 bases; unmatched bases: 3. CDR3 residues: CASSITGGSYEQYF. The CDR3 DNA reads TGTGCCAGCAGCATCACAGGGGGCTCCTACGAGCAGTACTTC.

The V gene is TRBV11-2, the J gene TRBJ1-4, with 8 bases matching TRBD1. V gave up 5 bases and J gave up 8 bases; unmatched junction bases: 7. This CDR3 is built from 14 residues. Per germline, CDR1 SGHAT and CDR2 FQNNGV. This chain's CDR3 is CASSQDRGGEKLFF. The CDR3 coding sequence is TGTGCCAGCAGCCAAGACAGGGGTGGGGAAAAACTGTTTTTT.

The chain combines TRBV4-1 with TRBJ1-6; no clear D. There are 15 residues in the CDR3. From germline, CDR1 is MGHRA and CDR2 YSYEKL. V was cut by 0 bases and J by 4 bases, with 7 bases left in between. CDR3 bases: TGCGCCAGCAGCCAAGATAACATGTATAATTCACCCCTCCACTTT. This gives the protein CASSQDNMYNSPLHF.

The sample holds one count of this clone. V usage is TRBV18 and J usage is TRBJ2-7, with TRBD1 matching 7 bases. Germline V gives CDR1 KGHSH, CDR2 LQKENI. The CDR3 consists of 13 residues. Trimming removed 3 bases from V and 3 bases from J; junction bases left unmatched: 2. The CDR3: CASSPRDSYEQYF. CDR3 nucleotide sequence: TGTGCCAGCTCACCCCGGGACAGCTACGAGCAGTACTTC.

This clone was detected only a few times. The V and J genes are TRBV7-6 and TRBJ2-3; TRBD2 agrees at 9 bases. Germline lookup yields CDR1 SGHVS and CDR2 FNYEAQ. J gave up 2 bases and V 4 bases, and 4 bases lay outside the gene matches. The CDR3 loop spans 15 amino acids. The CDR3, as DNA: TGTGCCAGCAGCTCGGAGCGGGGGGTCACAGATACGCAGTATTTT. It yields the protein CASSSERGVTDTQYF.

The chain employs TRBV6-1 and TRBJ1-1; D gene ambiguous. The CDR3 runs to 11 residues. Trimming took off 8 bases at V and 6 bases at J, with 10 bases between the two ends. CDR1 and CDR2 from the germline V gene are MNHNS and SASEGT. In DNA form, the CDR3 reads TGTGCCAGCGGGCGGGTGGCTGAAGCTTTCTTT. It specifies CASGRVAEAFF.

The chain has TRBV4-2 and TRBJ1-3; D remains unclear. The CDR3 consists of 13 residues. V was shortened by 0 bases and J by 3 bases, with 3 bases between the two germline ends. Germline CDR1 reads LGHNA; CDR2 reads YNFKEQ. For the CDR3, the DNA is TGTGCCAGCAGCCAAGATTATGGAAACACCATATATTTT. Its translation is CASSQDYGNTIYF.

The rearrangement links TRBV5-6 to TRBJ2-7, with D tentatively TRBD2 (6 bases). CDR3 length: 17 residues. CDR1 and CDR2 from the germline V gene are SGHDT and YYEEEE. Trimming removed 0 bases from V and 0 bases from J, with 16 bases in between. The CDR3 nucleotides are TGTGCCAGCAGCTTGGGCCTAATAGCGGAGAGCTCCTACGAGCAGTACTTC. Protein: CASSLGLIAESSYEQYF. Using reference TRBV5-6 and TRBJ2-7 for the parts outside the CDR3, the full variable domain is DAGVTQSPTHLIKTRGQQVTLRCSPKSGHDTVSWYQQALGQGPQFIFQYYEEEERQRGNFPDRFSGHQFPNYSSELNVNALLLGDSALYLCASSLGLIAESSYEQYFGPGTRLTVT.

The genes are TRBV5-4 and TRBJ2-1; TRBD2 agrees at 9 bases. Germline V gives CDR1 SGHNT, CDR2 YYREEE (reference sequence). The V segment lost 4 bases and the J segment 6 bases; nucleotides outside the gene matches: 8. The CDR3 loop spans 15 amino acids. CDR3 in amino acids: CASSKAGGPPNEQFF. CDR3 DNA: TGTGCCAGCAGCAAAGCGGGGGGCCCGCCCAATGAGCAGTTCTTC.

In its sample, this clone was seen a few times. This chain links TRBV16 with TRBJ1-1, with D hard to call. Germline loops: CDR1 KGHSY, CDR2 FQNENV. The CDR3 is 15 amino acids. V was cut by 4 bases and J by 1 base, with 13 bases left in between. The CDR3 region is CASSPSRTANTEAFF. CDR3 nucleotide sequence: TGTGCCAGCAGCCCTTCAAGGACGGCGAACACTGAAGCTTTCTTT.

V usage is TRBV18 and J usage is TRBJ1-5; D remains unclear. The CDR3 runs to 14 residues. Trimming pared 2 bases from V and 1 base from J, leaving 6 bases between. Germline loops: CDR1 KGHSH, CDR2 LQKENI. The CDR3 is CASSPGVSNQPQHF. As DNA, the CDR3 is TGTGCCAGCTCACCAGGGGTGAGCAATCAGCCCCAGCATTTT.

The V gene is TRBV15, the J gene TRBJ1-1; no definite D call. The V and J ends lost 3 bases and 0 bases respectively, with 5 bases between them. Germline CDR1 LNHNV, CDR2 YYDKDF (reference sequence). This CDR3 is 13 amino acids long. The CDR3 DNA reads TGTGCCACCAGCAGTTATATGAACACTGAAGCTTTCTTT. Translation gives CATSSYMNTEAFF.

The chain combines TRBV6-1 with TRBJ1-5; no firm D call. The germline CDR1 and CDR2 sequences are MNHNS and SASEGT. V lost 5 bases to trimming and J lost 3 bases, with 8 bases between them. The CDR3 is made up of 13 amino acids. CDR3 in amino acids: CASSRQFNQPQHF. In DNA form, the CDR3 reads TGTGCCAGCAGTCGGCAATTCAATCAGCCCCAGCATTTT.

The chain employs TRBV7-6 and TRBJ2-7; D is uncertain. Germline CDR1 is SGHVS and CDR2 is FNYEAQ. The CDR3 is 14 residues long. V lost 0 bases and J 4 bases, leaving 10 bases between the germline ends. The CDR3 loop reads CASSLADTRYEQYF. The DNA for the CDR3 is TGTGCCAGCAGCTTAGCTGATACTCGGTACGAGCAGTACTTC.

The CDR3 region is CASSFLWTSGIRGQFF. CDR3 nucleotides: TGTGCCAGCAGTTTCCTTTGGACTAGCGGGATACGGGGGCAGTTCTTC. The V and J genes are TRBV6-6 and TRBJ2-1; TRBD2 matches 12 bases. The CDR3 spans 16 residues. The germline gives CDR1 MNHNY, CDR2 SVGAGI (reference sequence). Trimming cost V 4 bases and J 12 bases; bases outside gene matches: 13.

The chain has TRBV7-2 and TRBJ2-7; 9 bases line up with TRBD2. With V trimmed by 3 bases and J by 3 bases, 15 bases remained unmatched. The CDR3 totals 18 residues. Germline V gives CDR1 SGHTA, CDR2 FQGNSA. CDR3 nucleotides: TGTGCCAGCAGCTTCATAGGCGGGGGGGCCCGTCCACGCTACGAGCAGTACTTC. Its protein is CASSFIGGGARPRYEQYF. Looking up the rest from reference TRBV7-2 and TRBJ2-7 gives the full variable domain: GAGVSQSPSNKVTEKGKDVELRCDPISGHTALYWYRQSLGQGLEFLIYFQGNSAPDKSGLPSDRFSAERTGGSVSTLTIQRTQQEDSAVYLCASSFIGGGARPRYEQYFGPGTRLTVT.

The chain uses TRBV18 and TRBJ2-7, with D hard to call. The CDR3 totals 15 residues. The germline CDR1 and CDR2 sequences are KGHSH and LQKENI. V lost 1 base, J lost 1 base, and 11 bases lay in between. This chain's CDR3 is CASSPLGLPSYEQYF. DNA for the CDR3: TGTGCCAGCTCACCACTGGGTCTACCATCCTACGAGCAGTACTTC.

The gene calls are TRBV7-2 and TRBJ2-7; 8 bases match TRBD1. Trimming at V came to 4 bases and at J to 3 bases, leaving 2 bases not matched to a gene. CDR1 is SGHTA, CDR2 FQGNSA, per germline. CDR3 length: 13 residues. The CDR3, as DNA: TGTGCCAGCAGCTGGGACAGGAGCTACGAGCAGTACTTC. It encodes CASSWDRSYEQYF.

The gene calls are TRBV10-3 and TRBJ2-7, with no clear D. CDR1 is ENHRY and CDR2 is SYGVKD in the germline V gene. The CDR3 contains 14 residues. The V end was cut by 4 bases, the J end by 4 bases, with 14 bases between. In DNA form, the CDR3 reads TGTGCCATCAGTGCCGAAAAGGGTTGGTACGAGCAGTACTTC. Its protein is CAISAEKGWYEQYF.

CDR3: CASSFNKENIQYF. CDR3 DNA: TGTGCCAGCAGCTTCAACAAGGAAAACATTCAGTACTTC. V gene TRBV7-9 combines with J gene TRBJ2-4, with D hard to call. The germline CDR1 and CDR2 sequences are SEHNR and FQNEAQ (reference sequence). Trimming pared 3 bases from V and 5 bases from J, leaving 8 bases between. This CDR3 comprises 13 residues.

The chain employs TRBV20-1 and TRBJ2-7; D remains ambiguous. This CDR3 region has 10 residues. The germline V gene has CDR1 DFQATT and CDR2 SNEGSKA (reference sequence). V was pared by 0 bases and J by 5 bases, with 2 bases between. CDR3 nucleotides: TGCAGTGCTAGAGATCACGAGCAGTACTTC. Encoded protein: CSARDHEQYF.

V and J are TRBV6-1 and TRBJ2-7, with TRBD2 matching 8 bases. The CDR3 runs to 14 residues. Germline V gives CDR1 MNHNS, CDR2 SASEGT. V trimming: 6 bases; J trimming: 7 bases; junction bases outside the gene matches: 11. Here the CDR3 DNA reads TGTGCCAGCAGAGGCGCGGGGGGCTTTTTGGAGCAGTACTTC. This sequence encodes CASRGAGGFLEQYF.